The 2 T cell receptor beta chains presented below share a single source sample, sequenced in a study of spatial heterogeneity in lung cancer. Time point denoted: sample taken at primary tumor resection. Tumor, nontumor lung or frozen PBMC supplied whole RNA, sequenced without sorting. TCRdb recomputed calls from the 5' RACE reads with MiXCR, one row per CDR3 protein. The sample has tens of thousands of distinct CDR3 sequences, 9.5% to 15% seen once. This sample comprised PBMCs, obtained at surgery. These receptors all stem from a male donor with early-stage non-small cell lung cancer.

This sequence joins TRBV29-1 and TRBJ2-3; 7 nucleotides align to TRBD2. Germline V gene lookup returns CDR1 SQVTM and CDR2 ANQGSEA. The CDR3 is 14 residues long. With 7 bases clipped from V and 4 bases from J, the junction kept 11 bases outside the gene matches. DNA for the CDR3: TGCAGCGCAAAGGAGACTAGCTATTCAGATACGCAGTATTTT. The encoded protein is CSAKETSYSDTQYF.

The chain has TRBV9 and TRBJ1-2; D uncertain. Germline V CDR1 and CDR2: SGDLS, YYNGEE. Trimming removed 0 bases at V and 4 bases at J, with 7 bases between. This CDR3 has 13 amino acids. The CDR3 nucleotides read TGTGCCAGCAGCGTAGGTGGCAGCTATGGCTACACCTTC. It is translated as CASSVGGSYGYTF.